A selection of T cell receptor beta chains follows, all from one sample in a study of T-cell reconstitution after alpha-beta-depleted transplantation in children. TCRdb recomputed calls from the PCR reads with MiXCR, one row per CDR3 protein. This sample yields roughly 350,000 distinct CDR3 sequences, of which around 15% are seen a single time; around 43% belongs to the top ten. The sequences come from PBMCs, mostly from graft donor cells, collected 360 days after TCRalphabeta/CD19-depleted stem cell transplant. The receptors shown here come from a male patient between 2 and 15 years old who had a stem cell transplant for acute lymphoblastic leukemia, so the T cells may come from the graft donor. Both conserved end residues are part of each CDR3. D genes are given only for firm matches. Some rows have no size entry. The others give once, few or many, or a class for an expanded clone.

CDR3 length	J gene	D gene	clone size	V gene	CDR3 protein	CDR3 DNA
15	TRBJ2-1	TRBD2	few	TRBV7-6	CASSFLAGGENEQFF	TGTGCCAGCAGCTTTCTAGCGGGAGGGGAGAATGAGCAGTTCTTC
14	TRBJ2-3	-	few	TRBV28	CASSLPLLSDTQYF	TGTGCCAGCAGTTTACCCCTTCTTTCAGATACGCAGTATTTT
18	TRBJ2-3	-	-	TRBV21-1	CASSQGGQGALGTDTQYF	TGTGCCAGCAGCCAAGGGGGACAGGGGGCGCTTGGCACAGATACGCAGTATTTT
16	TRBJ2-3	-	few	TRBV5-1	CASSPVRGGVPDTQYF	TGCGCCAGCAGCCCCGTTAGAGGGGGAGTCCCAGATACGCAGTATTTT
19	TRBJ2-5	TRBD2	few	TRBV29-1	CSVEEGLAGEEIKIKTQYF	TGCAGCGTTGAAGAAGGTCTAGCGGGAGAAGAGATAAAAATAAAGACCCAGTACTTC
17	TRBJ1-5	TRBD1	few	TRBV28	CASWDRSFSPNNQPQHF	TGTGCCAGTTGGGACAGGTCTTTTTCGCCGAACAATCAGCCCCAGCATTTT
12	TRBJ1-3	TRBD1	-	TRBV29-1	CSGRTGGNTIYF	TGCAGCGGCCGGACAGGGGGAAACACCATATATTTT
21	TRBJ1-6	-	few	TRBV4-2	CASSQEKAGRGRLRYNSPLHF	TGTGCCAGCAGCCAAGAGAAGGCAGGCAGGGGAAGGCTCCGGTATAATTCACCCCTCCACTTT
15	TRBJ2-5	-	few	TRBV20-1	CSAIPLGRFQETQYF	TGCAGTGCTATACCCTTGGGACGGTTTCAAGAGACCCAGTACTTC
15	TRBJ2-7	TRBD2	many	TRBV29-1	CSVYRRTSGRYEQYF	TGCAGCGTTTACCGAAGGACTAGCGGGCGCTACGAGCAGTACTTC
13	TRBJ2-7	TRBD2	-	TRBV11-2	CASSPKREDEQYF	TGTGCCAGCAGCCCAAAGCGGGAGGACGAGCAGTACTTC
12	TRBJ2-2	-	-	TRBV7-3	CASGPGTGELFF	TGTGCCAGCGGGCCCGGCACCGGGGAGCTGTTTTTT
13	TRBJ2-7	TRBD2	many	TRBV10-3	CAISRTSVDEQYF	TGTGCCATCAGTCGGACTAGCGTCGACGAGCAGTACTTC
14	TRBJ1-6	-	-	TRBV4-3	CASSQDGDNSPLHF	TGCGCCAGCAGCCAAGATGGGGATAATTCACCCCTCCACTTT
16	TRBJ2-1	-	-	TRBV7-8	CASSQKGGVTYNEQFF	TGTGCCAGCAGCCAGAAAGGGGGGGTCACCTACAATGAGCAGTTCTTC
14	TRBJ2-3	-	few	TRBV5-6	CASSLDQGTDTQYF	TGTGCCAGCAGCTTGGACCAGGGTACAGATACGCAGTATTTT
19	TRBJ2-3	TRBD2	-	TRBV3-1	CASSQEFPTSGPLTDTQYF	TGTGCCAGCAGCCAAGAATTCCCCACTAGCGGGCCACTCACAGATACGCAGTATTTT
17	TRBJ2-1	-	-	TRBV3-1	CASSQAGGQEVYNEQFF	TGTGCCAGCAGCCAAGCGGGAGGACAGGAGGTCTACAATGAGCAGTTCTTC
12	TRBJ2-1	-	many	TRBV29-1	CRIGGRDNEQFF	TGCAGGATCGGGGGTAGAGACAATGAGCAGTTCTTC
14	TRBJ1-6	-	few	TRBV7-9	CASSSMTDNSPLHF	TGTGCCAGCAGCTCTATGACGGATAATTCACCCCTCCACTTT
17	TRBJ2-2	TRBD1	-	TRBV6-2/TRBV6-3	CASSYSTGQGNTGELFF	TGTGCCAGCAGTTACTCAACGGGACAGGGGAACACCGGGGAGCTGTTTTTT
14	TRBJ2-7	TRBD2	many	TRBV28	CASSRLAGAYEQYF	TGTGCCAGTAGCAGACTAGCGGGAGCTTACGAGCAGTACTTC
15	TRBJ2-6	-	few	TRBV9	CASSMEDSGANVLTF	TGTGCCAGCAGTATGGAGGACTCTGGGGCCAACGTCCTGACTTTC